In its sample, the clone carrying this TCR beta chain was seen once. This sample is drawn from a study of shared clonotypes between healthy human individuals. Sequencing used immunoSEQ multiplex PCR; TCRdb keeps in-frame clones, though not all of them. Of about 1 million clones listed, about 70% are singletons. Sequencing was done on a sample of memory CD4+ T cells sorted from blood. Stated subset: CD45RA-negative fraction. This receptor was identified in a young man in good health.

The CDR3 sequence is CASSDSARGAAPLTQHF. The CDR3 DNA reads as TGTGCCAGCAGTGATTCCGCGAGGGGGGCTGCCCCTCTAACCCAGCATTTT. J is TRBJ1-5 and V is TRBV6-1, with D perhaps matching TRBD1 (6 bases). The germline V gene encodes CDR1 MNHNS and CDR2 SASEGT. V was cut by 3 bases and J by 11 bases, with 26 bases left in between. The CDR3 runs 17 residues.